These T cell receptor beta chains were read from a single sample in a study of blood T cell repertoires in COVID-19. Using immunoSEQ multiplex PCR, the repertoire was profiled, and TCRdb retains in-frame clones only, with some absent. The profile shows around 55,000 clones, roughly 87% of them singletons. Sequencing was performed on peripheral blood. These receptors all come from a middle-aged man with COVID-19, enrolled during active disease. CDR3s include the opening cysteine and the closing phenylalanine or tryptophan. The order of the fields is clone size, V gene, J gene, D gene, CDR3 protein, CDR3 DNA. The D gene is left open where the match is weak. The size of a clone is reported for some rows only, either as once, few or many, or as a class for expanded clones.

clone_size: -
v_call: TRBV7-4
j_call: TRBJ1-6
d_call: -
cdr3_aa: CASSFRAGNNSPLHF
cdr3_nt: TGTGCCAGCAGCTTCCGGGCAGGGAACAATTCACCCCTCCACTTT

clone_size: -
v_call: TRBV6-6
j_call: TRBJ2-1
d_call: -
cdr3_aa: CASSYSRAPRGEQFF
cdr3_nt: TGTGCCAGCAGTTACTCGAGGGCCCCCCGGGGTGAGCAGTTCTTC

clone_size: -
v_call: TRBV18
j_call: TRBJ2-5
d_call: TRBD1
cdr3_aa: CASSGMGQRETQYF
cdr3_nt: TGTGCCAGCTCTGGAATGGGACAGAGAGAGACCCAGTACTTC

clone_size: -
v_call: TRBV6-5
j_call: TRBJ1-6
d_call: -
cdr3_aa: CASSYNRDSPLHF
cdr3_nt: TGTGCCAGCAGTTACAACAGAGATTCACCCCTCCACTTT

clone_size: -
v_call: TRBV5-5
j_call: TRBJ2-7
d_call: TRBD1
cdr3_aa: CASSPTASGGKGEQYF
cdr3_nt: TGTGCCAGCAGCCCCACCGCGTCAGGGGGTAAGGGCGAGCAGTACTTC

clone_size: -
v_call: TRBV12-3/TRBV12-4
j_call: TRBJ1-2
d_call: -
cdr3_aa: CASSSGGADGYTF
cdr3_nt: TGTGCCAGCAGTTCGGGGGGTGCGGATGGCTACACCTTC

clone_size: -
v_call: TRBV11-1
j_call: TRBJ2-7
d_call: TRBD1
cdr3_aa: CASSWDRDYEQYF
cdr3_nt: TGTGCCAGCAGTTGGGACAGGGATTACGAGCAGTACTTC

clone_size: -
v_call: TRBV10-3
j_call: TRBJ1-1
d_call: -
cdr3_aa: CASHPSLTAGTEAFF
cdr3_nt: TGTGCCTCACATCCCTCCCTAACAGCGGGCACTGAAGCTTTCTTT

clone_size: -
v_call: TRBV11-2
j_call: TRBJ2-1
d_call: -
cdr3_aa: CASSRVSYNEQFF
cdr3_nt: TGTGCCAGCAGCCGTGTCTCCTACAATGAGCAGTTCTTC

clone_size: -
v_call: TRBV7-9
j_call: TRBJ2-1
d_call: TRBD2
cdr3_aa: CASSLGPLAGVGNEQFF
cdr3_nt: TGTGCCAGCAGCTTAGGCCCTCTAGCGGGAGTGGGGAATGAGCAGTTCTTC

clone_size: few
v_call: TRBV9
j_call: TRBJ2-1
d_call: TRBD2
cdr3_aa: CASSVVGRGAMYNEQFF
cdr3_nt: TGTGCCAGCAGCGTAGTAGGGCGGGGGGCCATGTACAATGAGCAGTTCTTC

clone_size: -
v_call: TRBV18
j_call: TRBJ1-2
d_call: TRBD1
cdr3_aa: CASSQDRGGSGYTF
cdr3_nt: TGTGCCAGCTCACAAGACAGGGGAGGTAGTGGCTACACCTTC

clone_size: -
v_call: TRBV19
j_call: TRBJ2-7
d_call: TRBD2
cdr3_aa: CASSIGASGHYEQYF
cdr3_nt: TGTGCCAGTAGTATAGGGGCTAGCGGGCATTACGAGCAGTACTTC

clone_size: -
v_call: TRBV3-1/TRBV3-2
j_call: TRBJ2-3
d_call: TRBD2
cdr3_aa: CASSLRSGRADTQYF
cdr3_nt: TGTGCCAGCAGCCTACGAAGCGGGAGGGCAGATACGCAGTATTTT

clone_size: -
v_call: TRBV7-2
j_call: TRBJ1-5
d_call: -
cdr3_aa: CASSLASGYSNQPQHF
cdr3_nt: TGTGCCAGCAGCTTAGCGTCAGGCTATAGCAATCAGCCCCAGCATTTT

clone_size: -
v_call: TRBV28
j_call: TRBJ2-3
d_call: -
cdr3_aa: CASSPLGGGVGTDTQYF
cdr3_nt: TGTGCCAGCAGCCCCTTGGGGGGGGGCGTGGGCACAGATACGCAGTATTTT

clone_size: -
v_call: TRBV30
j_call: TRBJ2-7
d_call: -
cdr3_aa: CAWSDRVRYEQYF
cdr3_nt: TGTGCCTGGAGTGACAGGGTTCGGTACGAGCAGTACTTC

clone_size: -
v_call: TRBV9
j_call: TRBJ2-3
d_call: -
cdr3_aa: CASSVWETPQDTQYF
cdr3_nt: TGTGCCAGCAGCGTATGGGAGACCCCCCAAGATACGCAGTATTTT

clone_size: -
v_call: TRBV25-1
j_call: TRBJ1-6
d_call: -
cdr3_aa: CASSNPGPGGSPLHF
cdr3_nt: TGTGCCAGCAGTAATCCCGGCCCCGGAGGCTCACCCCTCCACTTT

clone_size: -
v_call: TRBV7-2
j_call: TRBJ2-7
d_call: TRBD2
cdr3_aa: CASSLEGTSGGYEQYF
cdr3_nt: TGTGCCAGCAGCTTAGAGGGGACTAGCGGGGGTTACGAGCAGTACTTC

clone_size: -
v_call: TRBV2
j_call: TRBJ2-7
d_call: -
cdr3_aa: CASMASYEQYF
cdr3_nt: TGTGCCTCCATGGCCTCCTACGAGCAGTACTTC

clone_size: -
v_call: TRBV27
j_call: TRBJ1-1
d_call: -
cdr3_aa: CASSLSGGIGNTEAFF
cdr3_nt: TGTGCCAGCAGTTTATCGGGAGGGATTGGCAACACTGAAGCTTTCTTT

clone_size: -
v_call: TRBV23-1
j_call: TRBJ1-3
d_call: -
cdr3_aa: CASSQSGGSGNTIYF
cdr3_nt: TGCGCCAGCAGTCAATCGGGAGGCTCTGGAAACACCATATATTTT

clone_size: few
v_call: TRBV5-4
j_call: TRBJ1-4
d_call: -
cdr3_aa: CASSLGGEKLFF
cdr3_nt: TGTGCCAGCAGCTTGGGAGGAGAAAAACTGTTTTTT

clone_size: -
v_call: TRBV7-6
j_call: TRBJ1-6
d_call: -
cdr3_aa: CASSLATGYNSPLHF
cdr3_nt: TGTGCCAGCAGCTTAGCTACCGGTTATAATTCACCCCTCCACTTT

clone_size: -
v_call: TRBV4-1
j_call: TRBJ2-1
d_call: -
cdr3_aa: CASSQDIAGSYNEQFF
cdr3_nt: TGCGCCAGCAGCCAAGATATCGCAGGCTCCTACAATGAGCAGTTCTTC

clone_size: -
v_call: TRBV7-9
j_call: TRBJ1-1
d_call: -
cdr3_aa: CASSSPFSGTEAFF
cdr3_nt: TGTGCCAGCAGCTCTCCCTTCAGTGGCACTGAAGCTTTCTTT

clone_size: -
v_call: TRBV23-1
j_call: TRBJ1-2
d_call: TRBD1
cdr3_aa: CASSQAKWVYRGYSGYTF
cdr3_nt: TGCGCCAGCAGTCAAGCCAAATGGGTCTACAGGGGGTATTCTGGCTACACCTTC

clone_size: -
v_call: TRBV7-8
j_call: TRBJ2-5
d_call: TRBD2
cdr3_aa: CASSLGGSGSEETQYF
cdr3_nt: TGTGCCAGCAGCTTAGGGGGTAGCGGGAGCGAAGAGACCCAGTACTTC

clone_size: -
v_call: TRBV2
j_call: TRBJ2-7
d_call: TRBD1
cdr3_aa: CASSSTGGYEQYF
cdr3_nt: TGTGCCAGCAGTTCCACAGGGGGCTACGAGCAGTACTTC

clone_size: -
v_call: TRBV28
j_call: TRBJ1-4
d_call: TRBD1
cdr3_aa: CASTNTDRGEKLFF
cdr3_nt: TGTGCCAGCACCAATACCGACAGGGGTGAAAAACTGTTTTTT

clone_size: once
v_call: TRBV7-9
j_call: TRBJ1-3
d_call: TRBD1
cdr3_aa: CASRSGQGTGNTIYF
cdr3_nt: TGTGCCAGCAGGTCGGGACAGGGGACTGGAAACACCATATATTTT

clone_size: -
v_call: TRBV28
j_call: TRBJ2-3
d_call: TRBD2
cdr3_aa: CASSLYGGAGDTQYF
cdr3_nt: TGTGCCAGCAGTTTATACGGGGGGGCGGGAGATACGCAGTATTTT

clone_size: -
v_call: TRBV5-8
j_call: TRBJ2-5
d_call: -
cdr3_aa: CASSLGLQAQETQYF
cdr3_nt: TGTGCCAGCAGCTTGGGTCTCCAAGCCCAAGAGACCCAGTACTTC